The T cell receptor (beta chain) described here comes from a study of blood T cell repertoires in COVID-19. Across the study: The United States, Italy and Spain were the sources of the acute and convalescent COVID-19 samples. The analysed material was cDNA or gDNA that came from T cells, B-cell-depleted T cells, or PBMCs.

Method: immunoSEQ multiplex PCR; TCRdb's copy keeps in-frame clones and lacks some. Altogether about 270,000 clones are present, over 70% being singletons, with the ten largest covering 7.5% to 9%. With 6 bases clipped from V and 3 bases from J, the junction kept 7 bases outside the gene matches. Germline V gene lookup returns CDR1 SNHLY and CDR2 FYNNEI. The CDR3 is 14 amino acids. The clonotype was recovered from a human donor in a cohort sampled during active COVID-19. The gene calls are TRBV2 and TRBJ2-7; 8 positions match TRBD1. Sequencing input: peripheral blood. In DNA, the CDR3 is TGTGCCAGCAGGCACGGACAGGGTAGCTACGAGCAGTACTTC. This codes for CASRHGQGSYEQYF.